This entry lists 13 T cell receptor beta chains sequenced from one sample in a study of cytomegalovirus exposure and HLA in healthy donors. 60 Vbeta and 13 Jbeta primers were used in PCR. TCRdb's table, derived via immunoSEQ multiplex PCR, lists solely in-frame clones and lacks some. The sample records 95,000 to 150,000 clones, approximately 80% being singletons. Source material: PBMCs. The origin of the receptors is a woman aged 40 to 50 in good health and CMV-seropositive.

The V gene is TRBV5-1, the J gene TRBJ2-6; possibly TRBD1 for D (5 bases). The CDR3 loop spans 14 amino acids. The germline gives CDR1 SGHRS, CDR2 YFSETQ. Trimming took off 2 bases at V and 2 bases at J, with 5 bases between the two ends. The CDR3: CASSFRAGANVLTF. The CDR3 bases are TGCGCCAGCAGCTTCAGGGCTGGGGCCAACGTCCTGACTTTC.

The CDR3 here is CASRRTEKNIQYF. CDR3 in DNA: TGTGCCAGCAGGAGGACAGAGAAAAACATTCAGTACTTC. This rearrangement joins TRBV2 to TRBJ2-4; D is perhaps TRBD1 (6 bases). V was shortened by 6 bases and J by 4 bases, with 10 bases between the two germline ends. CDR1 and CDR2 (germline): SNHLY, FYNNEI. This CDR3 has 13 residues.

The DNA for the CDR3 is TGTGCCAGCAGCACGAGACAGGGGGCTAACTACGAGCAGTACTTC. Protein sequence: CASSTRQGANYEQYF. The chain couples TRBV11-2 to TRBJ2-7; 10 bases are shared with TRBD1. Losses at the gene ends were 5 bases for V and 3 bases for J; bases not matched to a gene: 7. In germline, CDR1 is SGHAT, CDR2 FQNNGV. The CDR3 contains 15 residues.

The chain recombines TRBV2 with TRBJ1-2, with TRBD1 matching 10 bases. V was clipped by 4 bases and J by 9 bases; unmatched bases: 5. The CDR3 loop spans 13 amino acids. The germline V gene encodes CDR1 SNHLY and CDR2 FYNNEI. The CDR3 is CASSAEGQGRYTF. The CDR3 region has the DNA TGTGCCAGCAGTGCAGAGGGACAGGGGCGCTACACCTTC.

This clone was observed a single time. The CDR3 DNA follows: TGTGCCAGCAGTCCGAGTGGGGAGTCACCCCTCCACTTT. This encodes CASSPSGESPLHF. The chain recombines TRBV27 with TRBJ1-6; D is unclear. Germline V CDR1 and CDR2: MNHEY, SMNVEV (reference sequence). V lost 5 bases and J lost 10, with 12 bases in between. This CDR3 contains 13 residues.

The chain employs TRBV19 and TRBJ2-7; 8 bases align to TRBD1. V shed 3 bases and J 6 bases; nucleotides not matched to a gene: 7. The CDR3 runs to 14 residues. The germline CDR1 and CDR2 sequences are LNHDA and SQIVND (reference sequence). The CDR3 loop is CASSMGGQGSEQYF. CDR3 nucleotide sequence: TGTGCCAGTAGTATGGGCGGACAGGGATCCGAGCAGTACTTC.

This clone appeared a single time. J is TRBJ2-7 and V is TRBV6-6, with TRBD2 as a possible D gene (6 bases). This CDR3 region has 15 residues. CDR1 is MNHNY and CDR2 is SVGAGI in the germline V gene (reference sequence). The V end was cut by 5 bases, the J end by 4 bases, with 18 bases between. The CDR3 bases are TGTGCCAGCAGTGCGCGGGGACGTGCGGAGTACGAGCAGTACTTC. This translates into CASSARGRAEYEQYF.

In this sample, this clone turned up once. V and J are TRBV9 and TRBJ1-2, with a possible D match to TRBD1 (6 bases). This CDR3 contains 15 residues. Germline V gene data show CDR1 as SGDLS and CDR2 as YYNGEE. With 3 bases removed from V and 1 base from J, the gap between germline ends came to 13 bases. CDR3 DNA sequence: TGTGCCAGCAGCGCCCCAACCAGGGGTAACTATGGCTACACCTTC. Translated: CASSAPTRGNYGYTF. Based on the CDR3 plus reference TRBV9 and TRBJ1-2, the full variable domain is DSGVTQTPKHLITATGQRVTLRCSPRSGDLSVYWYQQSLDQGLQFLIQYYNGEERAKGNILERFSAQQFPDLHSELNLSSLELGDSALYFCASSAPTRGNYGYTFGSGTRLTVV.

The V call is TRBV7-2, the J call TRBJ2-5; D possibly corresponds to TRBD1 (6 bases). Germline loops: CDR1 SGHTA, CDR2 FQGNSA. The CDR3 has 13 amino acids. Trimming cost V 7 bases and J 1 base, with 10 bases left between them. CDR3 in DNA: TGTGCCAGCACTAGGACAGTCCAAGAGACCCAGTACTTC. Its protein product is CASTRTVQETQYF. The full variable domain, with the rest looked up from reference TRBV7-2 and TRBJ2-5, is GAGVSQSPSNKVTEKGKDVELRCDPISGHTALYWYRQSLGQGLEFLIYFQGNSAPDKSGLPSDRFSAERTGGSVSTLTIQRTQQEDSAVYLCASTRTVQETQYFGPGTRLLVL.

V gene TRBV14 combines with J gene TRBJ2-5; a weak D match, TRBD2 (5 bases). CDR3 length: 16 amino acids. Trimming removed 1 base from V and 5 bases from J, with 17 bases in between. Per the germline V gene, CDR1 is SGHDN and CDR2 is FVKESK. CDR3 sequence: CASSQVTAGVWETQYF. Written as DNA, the CDR3 is TGTGCCAGCAGCCAAGTAACAGCCGGGGTGTGGGAGACCCAGTACTTC.

V and J are TRBV7-2 and TRBJ2-5; D is unclear. Per the germline V gene, CDR1 is SGHTA and CDR2 is FQGNSA. The CDR3 has 13 residues. Trimming cost V 1 base and J 2 bases, with 5 bases left between them. CDR3 amino acids: CASSLVQQETQYF. CDR3 nucleotide sequence: TGTGCCAGCAGCTTAGTACAACAAGAGACCCAGTACTTC.

The V gene is TRBV4-1, the J gene TRBJ2-5, with D possibly matching TRBD2 (6 bases). The CDR3 is 13 residues long. Looked up from germline, CDR1 is MGHRA and CDR2 is YSYEKL. The V end was cut by 0 bases, the J end by 5 bases, with 7 bases between. The CDR3 bases are TGCGCCAGCAGCCAAGACCGGGGGGAGACCCAGTACTTC. Its protein product is CASSQDRGETQYF.

A single count supports this clone. The genes are TRBV9 and TRBJ2-7; 7 bases agree with TRBD2. Per the germline V gene, CDR1 is SGDLS and CDR2 is YYNGEE. The trim removed 3 bases at V and 4 bases at J, leaving 10 bases unmatched. The CDR3 totals 15 residues. The chain's CDR3 is CASSAGDGGSYEQYF. The DNA of the CDR3 is TGTGCCAGCAGCGCCGGAGACGGGGGGAGTTACGAGCAGTACTTC.